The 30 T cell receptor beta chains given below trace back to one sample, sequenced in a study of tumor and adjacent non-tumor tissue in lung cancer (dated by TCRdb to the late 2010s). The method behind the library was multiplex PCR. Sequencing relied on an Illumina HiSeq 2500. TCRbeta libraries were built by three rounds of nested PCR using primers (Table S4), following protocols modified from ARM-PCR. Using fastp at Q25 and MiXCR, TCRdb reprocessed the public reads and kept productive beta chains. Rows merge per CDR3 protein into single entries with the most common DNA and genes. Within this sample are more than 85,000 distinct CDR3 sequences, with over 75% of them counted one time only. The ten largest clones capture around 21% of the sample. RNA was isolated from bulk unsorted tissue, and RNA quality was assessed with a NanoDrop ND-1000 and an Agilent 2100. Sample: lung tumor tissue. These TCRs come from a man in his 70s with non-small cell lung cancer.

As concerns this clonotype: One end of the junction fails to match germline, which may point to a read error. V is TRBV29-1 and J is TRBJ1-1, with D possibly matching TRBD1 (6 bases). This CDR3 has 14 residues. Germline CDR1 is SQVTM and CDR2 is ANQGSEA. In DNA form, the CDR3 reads TGCAGCGTTCTGGATGGGGGCAGGGACACTGAAGCTTACTTT. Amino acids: CSVLDGGRDTEAYF.

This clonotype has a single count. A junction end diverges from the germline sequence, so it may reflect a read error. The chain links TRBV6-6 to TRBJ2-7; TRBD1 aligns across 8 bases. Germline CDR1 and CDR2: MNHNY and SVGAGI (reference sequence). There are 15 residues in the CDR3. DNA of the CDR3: TGTGCCAGCGAACGCCCAGGGGGCGCTTCCTATGAGCCGTACTTC. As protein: CASERPGGASYEPYF.

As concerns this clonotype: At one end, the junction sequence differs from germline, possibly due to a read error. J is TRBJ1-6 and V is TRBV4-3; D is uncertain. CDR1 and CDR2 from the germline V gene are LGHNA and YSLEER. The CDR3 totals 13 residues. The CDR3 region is CASSQEVNSHLHF. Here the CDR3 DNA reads TGCGCCAGCAGCCAAGAAGTTAACTCACACCTCCACTTT.

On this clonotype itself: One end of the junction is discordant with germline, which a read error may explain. For the CDR3, the DNA is TGTTCCAGCAGTGATCTCGGGACAGCGACCTACGAGCAATACTTC. Translating gives CSSSDLGTATYEQYF. The chain uses TRBV6-1 and TRBJ2-7; 7 positions agree with TRBD1. This CDR3 is built from 15 residues. Per the germline V gene, CDR1 is MNHNS and CDR2 is SASEGT.

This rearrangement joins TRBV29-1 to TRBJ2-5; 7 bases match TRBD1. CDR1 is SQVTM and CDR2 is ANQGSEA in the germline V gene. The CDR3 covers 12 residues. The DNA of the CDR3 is TGCAACCTCGAGGCAGGGGGAGAGACCCAGTACTTC. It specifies CNLEAGGETQYF.

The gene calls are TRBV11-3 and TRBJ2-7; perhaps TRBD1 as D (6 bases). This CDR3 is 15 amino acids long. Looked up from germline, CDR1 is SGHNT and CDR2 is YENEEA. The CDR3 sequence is CVGSLTGLFSYEQYF. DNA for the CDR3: TGTGTCGGCAGCTTAACAGGGCTATTTTCCTACGAGCAGTACTTC.

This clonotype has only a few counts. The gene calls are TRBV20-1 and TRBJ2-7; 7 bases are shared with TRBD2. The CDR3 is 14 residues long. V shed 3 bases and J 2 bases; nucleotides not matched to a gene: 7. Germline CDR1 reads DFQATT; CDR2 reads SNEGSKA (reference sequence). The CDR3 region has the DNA TGCAGTGCTAGGCGGGGGAGTCCCCCCTACGAGCAGTACTTC. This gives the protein CSARRGSPPYEQYF.

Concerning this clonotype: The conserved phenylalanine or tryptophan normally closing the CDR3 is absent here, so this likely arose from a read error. DNA of the CDR3: TGCAGTGCTAGTTCCCCCTCGGGGGACTTGCGGGGAGAGACCCAGTACTTA. Its translation is CSASSPSGDLRGETQYL. The V gene is TRBV20-1, the J gene TRBJ2-5; a weak D match, TRBD2 (6 bases). V lost 3 bases, J lost 4 bases, and 24 bases lay in between. The CDR3 sequence is 17 residues long. The V gene's germline CDR1 is DFQATT and CDR2 SNEGSKA (reference sequence).

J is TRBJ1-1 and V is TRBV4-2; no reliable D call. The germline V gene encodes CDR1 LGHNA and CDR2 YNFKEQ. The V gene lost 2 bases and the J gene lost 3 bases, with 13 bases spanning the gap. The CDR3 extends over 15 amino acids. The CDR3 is CASSQRHQYHTEAFF. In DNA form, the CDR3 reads TGTGCCAGCAGCCAACGGCATCAATATCACACTGAAGCTTTCTTT.

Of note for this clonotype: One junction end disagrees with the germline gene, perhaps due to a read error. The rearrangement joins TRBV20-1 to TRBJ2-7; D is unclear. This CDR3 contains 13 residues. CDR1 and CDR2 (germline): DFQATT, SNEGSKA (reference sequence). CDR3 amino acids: CSALEDYSYEHYF. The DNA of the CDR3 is TGCAGTGCTCTAGAAGATTACTCCTACGAGCACTATTTC.

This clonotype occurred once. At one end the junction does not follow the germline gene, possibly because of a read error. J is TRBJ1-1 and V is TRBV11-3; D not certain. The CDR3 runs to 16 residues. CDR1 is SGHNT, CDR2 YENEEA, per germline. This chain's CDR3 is CASSLFSIRKNTEAFF. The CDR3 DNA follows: TGTGCCAGTAGCTTATTCAGCATCAGGAAGAACACCGAAGCTTTCTTT.

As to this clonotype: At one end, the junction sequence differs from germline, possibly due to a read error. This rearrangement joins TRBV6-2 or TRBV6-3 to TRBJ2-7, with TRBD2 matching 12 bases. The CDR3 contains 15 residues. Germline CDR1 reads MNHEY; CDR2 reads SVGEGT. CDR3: CATWSTSGSTYEQYF. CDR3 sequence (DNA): TGTGCCACCTGGTCGACTAGCGGGAGTACCTACGAGCAATACTTC.

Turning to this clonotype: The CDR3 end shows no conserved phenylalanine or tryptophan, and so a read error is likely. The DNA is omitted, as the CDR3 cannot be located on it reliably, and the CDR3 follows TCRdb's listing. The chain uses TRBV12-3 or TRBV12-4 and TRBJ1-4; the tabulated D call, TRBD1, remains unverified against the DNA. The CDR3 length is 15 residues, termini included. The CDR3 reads CASSVQTGNNEELVC.

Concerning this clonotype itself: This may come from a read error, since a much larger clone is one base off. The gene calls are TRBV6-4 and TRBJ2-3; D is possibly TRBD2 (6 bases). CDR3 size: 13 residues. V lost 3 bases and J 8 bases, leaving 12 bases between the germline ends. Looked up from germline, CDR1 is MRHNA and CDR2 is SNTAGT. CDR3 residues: CASSERDGSTQYF. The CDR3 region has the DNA TGTGCCAGCAGTGAGCGGGATGGGAGTACGCAGTATTTT.

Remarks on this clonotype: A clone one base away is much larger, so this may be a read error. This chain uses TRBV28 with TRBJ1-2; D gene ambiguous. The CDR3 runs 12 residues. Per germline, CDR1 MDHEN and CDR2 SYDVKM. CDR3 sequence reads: CASSFSTYRYTF. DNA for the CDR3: TGTGCCAGCAGTTTTAGTACCTATCGCTACACCTTC.

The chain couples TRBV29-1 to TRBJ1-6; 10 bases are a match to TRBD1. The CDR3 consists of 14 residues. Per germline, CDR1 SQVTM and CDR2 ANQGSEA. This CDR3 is CSAREGQGNSPLHF. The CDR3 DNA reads TGCAGTGCCCGGGAGGGACAGGGGAATTCACCCCTCCACTTT. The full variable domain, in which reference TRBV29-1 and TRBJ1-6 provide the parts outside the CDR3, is SAVISQKPSRDICQRGTSLTIQCQVDSQVTMMFWYRQQPGQSLTLIATANQGSEATYESGFVIDKFPISRPNLTFSTLTVSNMSPEDSSIYLCSAREGQGNSPLHFGNGTRLTVT.

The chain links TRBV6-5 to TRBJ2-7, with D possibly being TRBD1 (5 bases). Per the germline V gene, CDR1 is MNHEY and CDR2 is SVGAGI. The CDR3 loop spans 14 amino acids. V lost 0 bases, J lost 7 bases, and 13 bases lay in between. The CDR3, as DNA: TGTGCCAGCAGTTACTCTTGGGCAGGGTCAGAGCAGTACTTC. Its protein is CASSYSWAGSEQYF.

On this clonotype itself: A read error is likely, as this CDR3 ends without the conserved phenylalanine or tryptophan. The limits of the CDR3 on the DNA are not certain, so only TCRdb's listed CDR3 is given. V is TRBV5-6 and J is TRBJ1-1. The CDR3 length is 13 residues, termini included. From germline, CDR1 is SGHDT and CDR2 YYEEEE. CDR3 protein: CASSYKVNTEGFC.

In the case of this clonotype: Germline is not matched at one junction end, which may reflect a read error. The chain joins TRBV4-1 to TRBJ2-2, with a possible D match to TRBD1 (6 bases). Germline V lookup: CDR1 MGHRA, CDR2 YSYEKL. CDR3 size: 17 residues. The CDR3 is CAGSRTAGVLGTGELFF. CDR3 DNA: TGCGCCGGCAGCCGCACGGCAGGGGTACTTGGGACCGGGGAGCTGTTTTTT.

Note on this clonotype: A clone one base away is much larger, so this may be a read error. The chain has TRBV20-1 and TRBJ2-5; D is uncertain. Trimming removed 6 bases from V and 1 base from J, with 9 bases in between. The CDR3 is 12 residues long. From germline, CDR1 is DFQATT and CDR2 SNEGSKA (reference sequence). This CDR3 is CSALTCQETQYF. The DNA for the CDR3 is TGCAGTGCCCTGACATGCCAAGAGACCCAGTACTTC.

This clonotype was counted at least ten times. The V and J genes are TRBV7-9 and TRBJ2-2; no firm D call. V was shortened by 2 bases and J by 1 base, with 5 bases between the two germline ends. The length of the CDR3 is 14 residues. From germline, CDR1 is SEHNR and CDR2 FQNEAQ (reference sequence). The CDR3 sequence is CASSLTVNTGELFF. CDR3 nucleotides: TGTGCCAGCAGCTTAACGGTGAACACCGGGGAGCTGTTTTTT.

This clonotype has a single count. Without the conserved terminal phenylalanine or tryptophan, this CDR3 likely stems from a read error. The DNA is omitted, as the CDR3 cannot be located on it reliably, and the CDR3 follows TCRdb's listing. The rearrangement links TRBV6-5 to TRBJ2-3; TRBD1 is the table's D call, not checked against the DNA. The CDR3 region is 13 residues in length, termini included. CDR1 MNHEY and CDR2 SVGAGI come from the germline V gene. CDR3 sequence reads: CASSDGKGYTQFS.

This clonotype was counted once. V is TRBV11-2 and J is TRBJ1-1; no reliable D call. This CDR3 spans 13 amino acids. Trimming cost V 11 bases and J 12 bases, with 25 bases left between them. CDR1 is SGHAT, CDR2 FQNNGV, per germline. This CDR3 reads CAGNLGSSGKPFF. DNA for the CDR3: TGTGCCGGCAACTTAGGGTCATCAGGTAAACCTTTCTTT.

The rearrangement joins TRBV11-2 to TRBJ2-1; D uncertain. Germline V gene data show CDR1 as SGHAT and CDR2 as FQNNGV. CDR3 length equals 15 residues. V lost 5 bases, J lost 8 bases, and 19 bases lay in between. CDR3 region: CASSILGQPYDEQFF. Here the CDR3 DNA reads TGTGCCAGCAGCATACTGGGTCAACCATACGATGAGCAGTTCTTC.

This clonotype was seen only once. The CDR3 DNA reads as TGTGCTAGTGGCCTTACCGCTGGCACCCAGCCCCAGCATTTT. This codes for CASGLTAGTQPQHF. The chain links TRBV12-5 to TRBJ1-5; D not certain. Per germline, CDR1 LGHNT and CDR2 FRNRAP. This CDR3 is 14 amino acids long. V lost 6 bases, J lost 7 bases, and 16 bases lay in between. Full variable domain (outside the CDR3, taken from reference TRBV12-5 and TRBJ1-5): DARVTQTPRHKVTEMGQEVTMRCQPILGHNTVFWYRQTMMQGLELLAYFRNRAPLDDSGMPKDRFSAEMPDATLATLKIQPSEPRDSAVYFCASGLTAGTQPQHFGDGTRLSIL.

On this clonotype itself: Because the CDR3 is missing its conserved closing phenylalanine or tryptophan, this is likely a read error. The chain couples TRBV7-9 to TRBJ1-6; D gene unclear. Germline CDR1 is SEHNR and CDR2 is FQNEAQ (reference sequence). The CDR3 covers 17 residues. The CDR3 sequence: CASSLALFPVYNSALHL. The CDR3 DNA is TGTGCCAGCAGCTTAGCTTTATTCCCGGTCTATAATTCAGCCCTCCACCTT.

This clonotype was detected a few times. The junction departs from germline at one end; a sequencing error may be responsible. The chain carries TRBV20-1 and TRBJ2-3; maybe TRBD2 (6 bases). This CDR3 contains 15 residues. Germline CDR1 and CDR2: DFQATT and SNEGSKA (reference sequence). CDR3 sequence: CSVRDLERGTDTQYF. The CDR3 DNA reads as TGTAGTGTTAGAGATCTCGAGCGGGGCACAGATACGCAGTATTTT.

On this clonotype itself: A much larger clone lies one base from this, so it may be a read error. DNA for the CDR3: TGCGCCAGCAGCAGGACAGCCGTTAACACAGATACGCAGTATTTT. Its protein is CASSRTAVNTDTQYF. This chain connects TRBV5-1 to TRBJ2-3, with D possibly matching TRBD1 (6 bases). V was cut by 4 bases and J by 2 bases, with 14 bases left in between. Germline-derived CDR1 and CDR2 are SGHRS and YFSETQ. This CDR3 is 15 amino acids long. The entire variable domain, with the rest obtained from reference TRBV5-1 and TRBJ2-3, is as follows: KAGVTQTPRYLIKTRGQQVTLSCSPISGHRSVSWYQQTPGQGLQFLFEYFSETQRNKGNFPGRFSGRQFSNSRSEMNVSTLELGDSALYLCASSRTAVNTDTQYFGPGTRLTVL.

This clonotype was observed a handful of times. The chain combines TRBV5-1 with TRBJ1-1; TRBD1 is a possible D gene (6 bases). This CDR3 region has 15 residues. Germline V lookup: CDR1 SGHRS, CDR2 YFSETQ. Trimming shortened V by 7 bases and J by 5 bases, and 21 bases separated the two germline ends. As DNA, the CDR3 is TGCGCCAGCGGCAAAGGGGGGGCGAGGAAAACTGAAGCTTTCTTT. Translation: CASGKGGARKTEAFF. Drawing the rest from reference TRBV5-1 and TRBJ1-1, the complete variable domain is KAGVTQTPRYLIKTRGQQVTLSCSPISGHRSVSWYQQTPGQGLQFLFEYFSETQRNKGNFPGRFSGRQFSNSRSEMNVSTLELGDSALYLCASGKGGARKTEAFFGQGTRLTVV.

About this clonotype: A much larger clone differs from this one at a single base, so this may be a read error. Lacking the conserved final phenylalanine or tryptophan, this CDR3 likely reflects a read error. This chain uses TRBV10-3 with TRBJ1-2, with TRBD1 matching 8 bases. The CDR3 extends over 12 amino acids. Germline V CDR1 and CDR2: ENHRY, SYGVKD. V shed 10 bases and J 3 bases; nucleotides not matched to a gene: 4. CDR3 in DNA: TGTGCCACCGAGACAGGGGACTATGGCTACACCCTC. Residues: CATETGDYGYTL.